These 17 T cell receptor beta chains were sequenced from one sample in a study of sequential checkpoint blockade in melanoma. Specified treatment: randomized to nivolumab then ipilimumab (arm A) or the reverse (arm B). Sequencing was performed with immunoSEQ multiplex PCR; in TCRdb, only in-frame clones are kept and a portion is missing. The sample lists 3,500 to 4,000 clones; under 75% were seen once. The input for sequencing was CD8+ T cells sorted from blood (inferred from file names), taken from a patient given nivolumab and ipilimumab in sequence. The receptor source for this set is a human donor with melanoma.

This clone was seen only a few times. The V call is TRBV2, the J call TRBJ2-7; TRBD2 matches 11 bases. The J segment lost 7 bases and the V segment lost 6 bases, leaving 17 bases of the junction unmatched. Germline V CDR1 and CDR2: SNHLY, FYNNEI. This CDR3 has 17 residues. The CDR3 spells CASRGDGTSGNRPEQYF. In nucleotides, the CDR3 is TGTGCCAGCAGGGGGGATGGGACTAGCGGAAACCGCCCGGAGCAGTACTTC.

CDR3 residues: CAISEGTTGEKLFF. The CDR3 region has the DNA TGTGCCATCAGTGAGGGCACCACGGGGGAAAAACTGTTTTTT. This chain joins TRBV10-3 and TRBJ1-4; D ambiguous. CDR1 is ENHRY and CDR2 is SYGVKD in the germline V gene. The V end lost 2 bases, the J end lost 8 bases, and 12 bases lay between the germline ends. This CDR3 region has 14 residues.

This rearrangement joins TRBV12-2 to TRBJ1-6. TRBV12-2 is assigned pseudogene status. The CDR3 runs to 16 residues. The CDR3 region has the DNA TGTGCAAGTCGACTAAGAGGCACAAAAGGTAATTCACCCCTCCACTTT. Translated, it gives CASRLRGTKGNSPLHF.

The chain joins TRBV5-1 to TRBJ2-7, with TRBD1 matching over 9 bases. CDR1 SGHRS and CDR2 YFSETQ come from the germline V gene. V lost 5 bases and J lost 2; bases outside the gene matches: 11. The CDR3 consists of 16 residues. This CDR3 reads CASRQTTGGYAYEQYF. The CDR3 nucleotides read TGCGCCAGCAGGCAAACCACAGGGGGCTATGCCTACGAGCAGTACTTC.

The gene calls are TRBV18 and TRBJ1-2, with D possibly matching TRBD1 (5 bases). Germline CDR1 KGHSH, CDR2 LQKENI. The CDR3 has 15 residues. V lost 5 bases and J 3 bases, leaving 16 bases between the germline ends. Here the CDR3 DNA reads TGTGCCAGCTCATCCACCGTCAGGGCCGACTATGGCTACACCTTC. Encoded protein: CASSSTVRADYGYTF.

The table lists this clone with a few counts. V usage is TRBV7-3 and J usage is TRBJ2-3; tentative D call: TRBD2 (6 bases). Deletions cut 5 bases from V and 8 bases from J, with 17 bases between. CDR1 is SGHTA and CDR2 is FQGTGA in the germline V gene. The CDR3 spans 14 residues. The CDR3 loop is CASSPGSYKGTQYF. CDR3 bases: TGTGCCAGCAGCCCCGGGAGTTACAAGGGTACGCAGTATTTT.

V and J are TRBV5-1 and TRBJ2-7; 9 bases match TRBD1. The CDR3 spans 14 residues. The germline V gene encodes CDR1 SGHRS and CDR2 YFSETQ. Trimming cost V 4 bases and J 3 bases; bases outside gene matches: 5. DNA of the CDR3: TGCGCCAGCAGCCAGGGACAGGGACTCTACGAGCAGTACTTC. This codes for CASSQGQGLYEQYF.

Only a few counts were recorded for this clone. The chain employs TRBV10-1 and TRBJ2-3, with 15 positions matching TRBD2. V lost 6 bases to trimming and J lost 4 bases; unmatched junction nucleotides: 5. CDR3 size: 16 residues. Germline CDR1 is WNHNN and CDR2 is SYGVQD (reference sequence). The CDR3 nucleotides read TGCGCCAGCAGCACCGGGACTAGCGGGAGGTCAGATACGCAGTATTTT. This codes for CASSTGTSGRSDTQYF.

V is TRBV27 and J is TRBJ2-7; perhaps TRBD1 as D (5 bases). The CDR3 is made up of 15 amino acids. The V gene lost 5 bases and the J gene lost 5 bases, with 19 bases spanning the gap. Germline CDR1 MNHEY, CDR2 SMNVEV (reference sequence). The CDR3 is CASSPTKDSIHEQYF. CDR3 sequence (DNA): TGTGCCAGCAGTCCAACAAAAGACAGTATCCACGAGCAGTACTTC.

V and J are TRBV7-6 and TRBJ2-7; D is undetermined. Germline assignment: CDR1 SGHVS and CDR2 FNYEAQ. V was trimmed by 4 bases and J by 1 base, leaving 5 bases between them. This CDR3 is built from 12 residues. The CDR3 is CASSSLSYEQYF. The CDR3 nucleotides are TGTGCCAGCAGCTCCTTATCCTACGAGCAGTACTTC.

The rearrangement links TRBV10-1 to TRBJ1-2; no clear D. Germline V gene sequence: CDR1 WNHNN, CDR2 SYGVQD (reference sequence). The CDR3 spans 12 residues. Trimming shortened V by 0 bases and J by 5 bases, and 4 bases separated the two germline ends. The CDR3 loop reads CASSESEYGYTF. In nucleotides, the CDR3 is TGCGCCAGCAGTGAGTCTGAGTATGGCTACACCTTC.

The V call is TRBV7-9, the J call TRBJ2-1; D might be TRBD2 (7 bases). CDR1 and CDR2 from the germline V gene are SEHNR and FQNEAQ (reference sequence). V lost 8 bases and J lost 0, with 17 bases in between. The CDR3 runs 16 residues. The CDR3 reads CASAPRGGHSYNEQFF. In DNA form, the CDR3 reads TGTGCCAGCGCGCCCCGCGGGGGACACTCCTACAATGAGCAGTTCTTC.

The rearrangement joins TRBV9 to TRBJ1-1; TRBD1 is a possible D gene (5 bases). The CDR3 loop spans 13 amino acids. The V end was cut by 4 bases, the J end by 1 base, with 8 bases between. Germline CDR1 is SGDLS and CDR2 is YYNGEE. For the CDR3, the DNA is TGTGCCAGCAGCCTAGGGGCGAACACTGAAGCTTTCTTT. Protein: CASSLGANTEAFF.

The rearrangement uses TRBV7-9 and TRBJ1-3; TRBD1 might be the D (5 bases). The ends were cut back, 5 bases at V and 0 bases at J, with 11 bases in the middle. Per the germline V gene, CDR1 is SEHNR and CDR2 is FQNEAQ (reference sequence). The CDR3 sequence is 15 residues long. CDR3: CASSPPDSSGNTIYF. The CDR3 DNA follows: TGTGCCAGCAGCCCCCCCGACAGCTCTGGAAACACCATATATTTT.

The chain has TRBV7-9 and TRBJ2-7; TRBD2 aligns across 13 bases. The CDR3 covers 15 residues. The trim removed 5 bases at V and 6 bases at J, leaving 7 bases unmatched. Germline V gene lookup returns CDR1 SEHNR and CDR2 FQNEAQ (reference sequence). In DNA form, the CDR3 reads TGTGCCAGCAGCCGAGGACTAGCGGGAGCCGTCGAGCAGTACTTC. It specifies CASSRGLAGAVEQYF.

The chain uses TRBV4-1 and TRBJ2-7; D unresolved. The germline CDR1 and CDR2 sequences are MGHRA and YSYEKL. The CDR3 is 13 amino acids. V lost 4 bases to trimming and J lost 6 bases, with 13 bases between them. The CDR3 spells CASSLSPRGEQYF. The CDR3 nucleotides are TGCGCCAGCAGCCTTAGCCCCAGAGGCGAGCAGTACTTC.

The chain carries TRBV7-9 and TRBJ1-2, with 7 bases lining up with TRBD1. Germline V gene lookup returns CDR1 SEHNR and CDR2 FQNEAQ (reference sequence). Germline trimming cut 1 base from V and 0 bases from J; bases unmatched to any gene: 8. The CDR3 totals 17 residues. CDR3 nucleotide sequence: TGTGCCAGCAGCTTAGGCCCCCAGGGGGTCCCTAACTATGGCTACACCTTC. Encoded protein: CASSLGPQGVPNYGYTF.